These 20 T cell receptor beta chains originate from one sample sequenced in a study of blood T cell repertoires in COVID-19 (TCRdb year 2020). Library preparation was by the immunoSEQ multiplex PCR assay. Imported from immuneACCESS, the table was reduced by TCRdb to in-frame sequences with V and J called. These copies leave out some clones; in studies compared against another copy, an unresolved V gene accounts for under half, and the cause of the remainder is not known. This sample holds 230,000 or so clones; around 88% were observed only once. The ten largest clones capture roughly 15% of the sample. The specimen was PBMCs or T cells enriched from blood (not recorded which). The receptors derive from a woman aged 45-65 years with acute COVID-19.

The rearrangement uses TRBV15 and TRBJ2-3, with TRBD2 identical over 8 bases. With 5 bases clipped from V and 0 bases from J, the junction kept 13 bases outside the gene matches. This CDR3 has 18 residues. CDR1 and CDR2 (germline): LNHNV, YYDKDF (reference sequence). The CDR3 DNA sequence: TGTGCCACCAGCTCCCCCGGGGCTAGCGGGTACAGCACAGATACGCAGTATTTT. It specifies CATSSPGASGYSTDTQYF.

The count of this clone is one. The rearrangement joins TRBV6-6 to TRBJ1-1; TRBD1 matches 7 bases. V was pared by 6 bases and J by 1 base, with 11 bases of the junction left unmatched. CDR3 length: 16 amino acids. Germline CDR1 reads MNHNY; CDR2 reads SVGAGI (reference sequence). The chain's CDR3 is CASSRPLTGKNTEAFF. The CDR3 DNA reads as TGTGCCAGCAGCCGACCGCTGACAGGGAAGAACACTGAAGCTTTCTTT.

This clone was seen ten or more times. The chain combines TRBV4-3 with TRBJ1-4, with 7 bases matching TRBD1. The CDR3 runs to 15 residues. Losses at the gene ends were 1 base for V and 8 bases for J; bases not matched to a gene: 7. Per the germline V gene, CDR1 is LGHNA and CDR2 is YSLEER. In DNA, the CDR3 is TGCGCCAGCAGCCAAGGACAGGGCTCGGTGGAAAAACTGTTTTTT. Translated: CASSQGQGSVEKLFF.

Note on this clone: This specimen includes other DNA sequences encoding the same CDR3. This sequence joins TRBV5-1 and TRBJ2-7; 9 nucleotides line up with TRBD1. V lost 2 bases to trimming and J lost 1 base; unmatched junction nucleotides: 4. This CDR3 has 15 residues. Per germline, CDR1 SGHRS and CDR2 YFSETQ. CDR3 protein: CASSLTGQGSYEQYF. The CDR3 DNA reads as TGCGCCAGCAGCTTAACGGGACAGGGTTCCTACGAGCAGTACTTC. Supplemented by reference TRBV5-1 and TRBJ2-7, the full variable domain reads KAGVTQTPRYLIKTRGQQVTLSCSPISGHRSVSWYQQTPGQGLQFLFEYFSETQRNKGNFPGRFSGRQFSNSRSEMNVSTLELGDSALYLCASSLTGQGSYEQYFGPGTRLTVT.

The chain couples TRBV27 to TRBJ2-3; 10 positions agree with TRBD2. V was pared by 5 bases and J by 4 bases, with 3 bases of the junction left unmatched. The CDR3 covers 14 residues. The germline V gene encodes CDR1 MNHEY and CDR2 SMNVEV (reference sequence). The CDR3 sequence: CASSPGLAADTQYF. The CDR3 DNA sequence: TGTGCCAGCAGTCCAGGACTAGCGGCAGATACGCAGTATTTT.

The chain has TRBV28 and TRBJ1-1; D not resolved. The CDR3 loop spans 14 amino acids. Germline V lookup: CDR1 MDHEN, CDR2 SYDVKM. Trimming shortened V by 7 bases and J by 4 bases, and 16 bases separated the two germline ends. The CDR3 here is CASTNYFGGTEAFF. Here the CDR3 DNA reads TGTGCCAGCACCAACTACTTTGGTGGCACTGAAGCTTTCTTT.

The chain combines TRBV18 with TRBJ2-1, with 11 bases identical to TRBD2. The CDR3 contains 19 residues. The germline gives CDR1 KGHSH, CDR2 LQKENI. Trimming at V came to 3 bases and at J to 0 bases, leaving 10 bases not matched to a gene. The CDR3 here is CASSPLAGGQGSSYNEQFF. The CDR3, as DNA: TGTGCCAGCTCACCGCTAGCGGGAGGACAAGGAAGCTCCTACAATGAGCAGTTCTTC.

V and J are TRBV18 and TRBJ1-5, with 11 bases identical to TRBD1. Germline V gives CDR1 KGHSH, CDR2 LQKENI. Losses at the gene ends were 5 bases for V and 6 bases for J; bases not matched to a gene: 6. This CDR3 has 15 residues. For the CDR3, the DNA is TGTGCCAGCTCAAGGGGACAGGGGGAGGCTCAGCCCCAGCATTTT. Translation gives CASSRGQGEAQPQHF.

The V and J genes are TRBV7-9 and TRBJ1-6; D is possibly TRBD1 (6 bases). This CDR3 is 15 amino acids long. With 5 bases removed from V and 7 bases from J, the gap between germline ends came to 15 bases. CDR1 is SEHNR and CDR2 is FQNEAQ in the germline V gene (reference sequence). For the CDR3, the DNA is TGTGCCAGCAGCCGTCGGACAGATGTCAATTCACCCCTCCACTTT. Amino acid sequence: CASSRRTDVNSPLHF.

The chain joins TRBV18 to TRBJ2-2; a possible D gene is TRBD1 (6 bases). The V end was cut by 6 bases, the J end by 2 bases, with 13 bases between. Germline-derived CDR1 and CDR2 are KGHSH and LQKENI. The CDR3 has 15 residues. In DNA form, the CDR3 reads TGTGCCAGCTCTCAGGGGACCGGTAACACCGGGGAGCTGTTTTTT. It encodes CASSQGTGNTGELFF.

This sequence joins TRBV11-2 and TRBJ2-5; D perhaps matches TRBD1 (5 bases). V shed 1 base and J shed 4 bases, with 10 bases lying between them. The CDR3 runs 14 residues. CDR1 SGHAT and CDR2 FQNNGV come from the germline V gene. The CDR3 sequence: CASSLVQGRETQYF. CDR3 nucleotides: TGTGCCAGCAGCTTAGTCCAGGGTCGAGAGACCCAGTACTTC.

The chain carries TRBV9 and TRBJ2-1, with D possibly being TRBD1 (5 bases). The V and J ends lost 6 bases and 2 bases respectively, with 15 bases between them. Germline V gives CDR1 SGDLS, CDR2 YYNGEE. This CDR3 comprises 15 residues. CDR3 in amino acids: CASTQSTGPYNEQFF. For the CDR3, the DNA is TGTGCCAGCACCCAAAGCACAGGCCCCTACAATGAGCAGTTCTTC. The full variable domain, with the rest looked up from reference TRBV9 and TRBJ2-1, is DSGVTQTPKHLITATGQRVTLRCSPRSGDLSVYWYQQSLDQGLQFLIQYYNGEERAKGNILERFSAQQFPDLHSELNLSSLELGDSALYFCASTQSTGPYNEQFFGPGTRLTVL.

The chain employs TRBV7-2 and TRBJ1-1; D might be TRBD1 (6 bases). The germline V gene encodes CDR1 SGHTA and CDR2 FQGNSA. The V gene lost 5 bases and the J gene lost 1 base, with 14 bases spanning the gap. There are 15 residues in the CDR3. The CDR3 region is CASSPRGGRNTEAFF. In nucleotides, the CDR3 is TGTGCCAGCAGCCCGAGGGGGGGCCGGAACACTGAAGCTTTCTTT.

This chain joins TRBV7-9 and TRBJ1-5; a possible D gene is TRBD1 (5 bases). Germline CDR1 and CDR2: SEHNR and FQNEAQ (reference sequence). The V gene lost 2 bases and the J gene lost 4 bases, with 9 bases spanning the gap. The CDR3 runs 14 residues. In DNA, the CDR3 is TGTGCCAGCAGCTTACAGGGATCGAATCAGCCCCAGCATTTT. It encodes CASSLQGSNQPQHF. Full variable domain (remainder filled in from reference TRBV7-9 and TRBJ1-5): DTGVSQNPRHKITKRGQNVTFRCDPISEHNRLYWYRQTLGQGPEFLTYFQNEAQLEKSRLLSDRFSAERPKGSFSTLEIQRTEQGDSAMYLCASSLQGSNQPQHFGDGTRLSIL.

The table lists this clone with a count of one. This chain connects TRBV27 to TRBJ1-5; maybe TRBD1 (5 bases). V lost 4 bases and J 3 bases, leaving 13 bases between the germline ends. The CDR3 is made up of 15 amino acids. The germline V gene encodes CDR1 MNHEY and CDR2 SMNVEV (reference sequence). CDR3 sequence (DNA): TGTGCCAGCAGTTGGAGGGGACTTGCCAATCAGCCCCAGCATTTT. Residues: CASSWRGLANQPQHF.

This clone was counted once. The chain is built from TRBV9 and TRBJ2-2, with 9 bases that match TRBD1. CDR1 SGDLS and CDR2 YYNGEE come from the germline V gene. V shed 2 bases, J shed 4 bases, and the junction held 9 bases outside the gene matches. This CDR3 region has 17 residues. The CDR3 spells CASSVPRDRAGTGELFF. CDR3 DNA: TGTGCCAGCAGCGTTCCCCGGGACAGGGCCGGCACCGGGGAGCTGTTTTTT.

V usage is TRBV3-1 (or the pseudogene TRBV3-2) and J usage is TRBJ2-4; a weak D match, TRBD1 (7 bases). V was clipped by 4 bases and J by 0 bases, with 22 bases between them. CDR3 length equals 19 residues. Germline CDR1 reads LGHDT; CDR2 reads YNNKEL (reference sequence). The CDR3 coding sequence is TGTGCCAGCAGCCCGACCTGGGAGGACAGGAAAAAAGCCAAAAACATTCAGTACTTC. Protein: CASSPTWEDRKKAKNIQYF.

The rearrangement links TRBV5-1 to TRBJ2-2; 9 bases are a match to TRBD1. Trimming removed 4 bases from V and 5 bases from J; junction bases left unmatched: 6. This CDR3 has 15 residues. The V gene's germline CDR1 is SGHRS and CDR2 YFSETQ. CDR3 loop: CASSADRGSTGELFF. The DNA for the CDR3 is TGCGCCAGCAGCGCGGACAGGGGAAGTACCGGGGAGCTGTTTTTT. The full variable domain, with the rest looked up from reference TRBV5-1 and TRBJ2-2, is KAGVTQTPRYLIKTRGQQVTLSCSPISGHRSVSWYQQTPGQGLQFLFEYFSETQRNKGNFPGRFSGRQFSNSRSEMNVSTLELGDSALYLCASSADRGSTGELFFGEGSRLTVL.

CDR3: CSAWTSAFQETQYF. CDR3 sequence (DNA): TGCAGCGCGTGGACTAGCGCGTTCCAAGAGACCCAGTACTTC. This sequence joins TRBV29-1 and TRBJ2-5; 9 bases map to TRBD2. Germline V gene sequence: CDR1 SQVTM, CDR2 ANQGSEA. Germline trimming cut 7 bases from V and 1 base from J; bases unmatched to any gene: 7. This CDR3 region has 14 residues.

The chain is built from TRBV28 and TRBJ2-2; D is perhaps TRBD2 (7 bases). Trimming shortened V by 6 bases and J by 2 bases, and 16 bases separated the two germline ends. Germline assignment: CDR1 MDHEN and CDR2 SYDVKM. The CDR3 totals 16 residues. CDR3 loop: CASSFYREGNTGELFF. The DNA for the CDR3 is TGTGCCAGCAGCTTTTACAGGGAGGGAAACACCGGGGAGCTGTTTTTT.